A single TCR beta chain is shown here with its context. As yet, its antigen is unknown. Its ends do not fully match the called genes, so a read error is possible. The PCR was carried out with 60 Vbeta primers and 13 Jbeta primers. The table came from immunoSEQ multiplex PCR; TCRdb's copy has only in-frame clones and leaves some out. Of about 130,000 clones listed, over 65% were seen once; the top ten hold 1% to 1.5%. The length of the CDR3 is 12 residues. Looked up from germline, CDR1 is KGHSH and CDR2 is LQKENI. This sample is part of a study of cytomegalovirus exposure and HLA in healthy donors. Overall study results and limits: In a later analysis, most CMV-associated TCR beta chains appeared HLA-restricted. CMV antigen specificity of a few CMV-associated chains was confirmed in vitro. Versus the 666-donor mean, an Asian-associated ancestry cluster reportedly showed fewer N-insertions in a later analysis.

The V call is TRBV18, the J call TRBJ2-2; 7 nucleotides align to TRBD1. Sequencing input: PBMCs. The receptor was derived from a middle-aged man in good health and CMV-seronegative. The CDR3 protein is CASSPDRDGGVF. CDR3 sequence (DNA): TGTGCCAGCTCACCAGACAGGGACGGAGGAGTTTTT.